The rows below give T cell receptor beta chains drawn from one sample of a study of blood T cell repertoires in COVID-19. Assay: immunoSEQ multiplex PCR; the TCRdb copy retains only in-frame clones and omits some. The top ten clones hold over 35% of a sample with roughly 81,000 clones, approximately 82% of them seen once. Sequenced sample: peripheral blood. The receptors originated from a man older than 75 with active or convalescent COVID-19. The CDR3 runs from the conserved cysteine through the conserved F or W. The D gene is left open where the match is weak. Clone size is given for some rows only: seen once, a few or many times, or a class if the clone is expanded.

cdr3_aa cdr3_nt cdr3_length clone_size j_call v_call d_call
CASSLFGGPNYGYTF TGTGCTAGCAGCCTGTTCGGGGGACCTAACTATGGCTACACCTTC 15 NA TRBJ1-2 TRBV7-7 NA
CAISADRLAGELFF TGTGCCATCAGTGCAGATCGGCTAGCCGGGGAGCTGTTTTTT 14 once TRBJ2-2 TRBV10-3 NA
CSAGQGDGYTF TGCAGCGCTGGACAGGGAGATGGCTACACCTTC 11 NA TRBJ1-2 TRBV29-1 TRBD1
CAISGGQSSYNEQFF TGTGCCATTTCGGGGGGCCAGAGCTCCTACAATGAGCAGTTCTTC 15 NA TRBJ2-1 TRBV6-5 NA
CASSSREVGELFF TGTGCCAGCAGTTCCAGGGAAGTTGGGGAGCTGTTTTTT 13 NA TRBJ2-2 TRBV12-3/TRBV12-4 NA
CASSHREETQYF TGTGCCAGCAGCCACCGAGAAGAGACCCAGTACTTC 12 few TRBJ2-5 TRBV3-1/TRBV3-2 NA
CASSLDRAGTDTQYF TGCGCCAGCAGCTTGGACAGGGCGGGCACAGATACGCAGTATTTT 15 few TRBJ2-3 TRBV5-1 NA
CASSLALGGRTEAFF TGTGCCAGCAGCTTAGCGCTCGGGGGAAGGACTGAAGCTTTCTTT 15 NA TRBJ1-1 TRBV7-2 NA
CASSLSGRNTEAFF TGCGCCAGCAGCTTAAGCGGCAGGAACACTGAAGCTTTCTTT 14 NA TRBJ1-1 TRBV5-1 NA
CASSERGRVRDGYTF TGTGCCAGCAGTGAAAGGGGGCGGGTTCGGGATGGCTACACCTTC 15 NA TRBJ1-2 TRBV6-1 TRBD1
CASSLGLLSSYEQYF TGTGCCAGCAGCTTGGGACTACTAAGTTCCTACGAGCAGTACTTC 15 NA TRBJ2-7 TRBV5-6 NA
CASKLAGDAYEQYF TGCGCCAGCAAATTGGCGGGGGACGCCTACGAGCAGTACTTC 14 once TRBJ2-7 TRBV5-1 TRBD2
CASSLDPRGLTDTQYF TGCGCCAGCAGCTTGGATCCGCGGGGACTCACAGATACGCAGTATTTT 16 NA TRBJ2-3 TRBV5-1 NA
CASRLGTPSSYEQYF TGTGCCAGCAGACTAGGGACACCGAGCTCCTACGAGCAGTACTTC 15 NA TRBJ2-7 TRBV28 NA
CSAKSGYGYTF TGCAGTGCTAAGTCAGGCTATGGCTACACCTTC 11 NA TRBJ1-2 TRBV20-1 NA
CASSPLGPGQPQHF TGTGCCAGCAGCCCTCTTGGCCCGGGGCAGCCCCAGCATTTT 14 NA TRBJ1-5 TRBV7-2 NA
CASSLDKASSYEQYF TGTGCCAGCAGCTTAGATAAAGCTTCTTCCTACGAGCAGTACTTC 15 NA TRBJ2-7 TRBV11-3 NA
CASSSGVSGNTIYF TGTGCCAGCAGCTCAGGGGTTTCTGGAAACACCATATATTTT 14 NA TRBJ1-3 TRBV7-2 NA
CASGTRTASPYGYTF TGTGCCAGCGGAACTCGGACAGCCTCACCCTATGGCTACACCTTC 15 few TRBJ1-2 TRBV6-5 NA
CASSEPAGAETNEKLFF TGTGCCAGCAGTGAACCCGCGGGGGCTGAGACTAATGAAAAACTGTTTTTT 17 NA TRBJ1-4 TRBV6-1 NA
CASSSDRSSIYF TGTGCCAGCAGCTCGGACAGGTCCTCCATATATTTT 12 once TRBJ1-3 TRBV12-3/TRBV12-4 TRBD1
CASSVQDMNTEAFF TGTGCCAGCAGCGTACAGGACATGAACACTGAAGCTTTCTTT 14 NA TRBJ1-1 TRBV14 NA
CASSFVTAEGEYLNYGYTF TGTGCCAGCAGCTTCGTTACCGCGGAGGGAGAGTACCTTAACTATGGCTACACCTTC 19 once TRBJ1-2 TRBV12-1 NA
CASSLEGTSYEQYF TGTGCCAGCAGCTTAGAGGGGACAAGCTACGAGCAGTACTTC 14 NA TRBJ2-7 TRBV11-2 NA
CASSLEGLSGTDTQYF TGCGCCAGCAGCCTTGAAGGGCTCTCGGGGACAGATACGCAGTATTTT 16 NA TRBJ2-3 TRBV5-1 NA
CASSPPTGGAWFEAFF TGTGCCAGCTCACCACCGACAGGGGGCGCGTGGTTTGAAGCTTTCTTT 16 NA TRBJ1-1 TRBV18 TRBD1
CASSLVPGGTDTQYF TGCGCCAGCAGCTTGGTTCCGGGAGGGACAGATACGCAGTATTTT 15 NA TRBJ2-3 TRBV5-1 TRBD2
CASSPYRGGGTDTQYF TGTGCCAGCTCACCATATAGGGGAGGGGGCACAGATACGCAGTATTTT 16 few TRBJ2-3 TRBV18 TRBD2
CASSVAGGVETQYF TGCGCCAGCAGCGTGGCAGGGGGAGTAGAGACCCAGTACTTC 14 NA TRBJ2-5 TRBV5-1 TRBD1
CASTEGAGYEQYF TGTGCCAGCACCGAGGGGGCTGGGTACGAGCAGTACTTC 13 NA TRBJ2-7 TRBV6-5 TRBD1
CASSVFGANQPQHF TGTGCCAGCAGTGTATTTGGGGCTAATCAGCCCCAGCATTTT 14 NA TRBJ1-5 TRBV2 NA
CASSLRWRASYNEQFF TGTGCCAGCAGCCTTCGGTGGCGGGCCAGCTACAATGAGCAGTTCTTC 16 few TRBJ2-1 TRBV4-2 NA
CASSQDQAPKNTGELFF TGCGCCAGCAGCCAAGATCAGGCTCCAAAGAACACCGGGGAGCTGTTTTTT 17 NA TRBJ2-2 TRBV4-1 NA
CATSDFGREGETQYF TGTGCCACCAGTGATTTCGGGCGGGAGGGGGAGACCCAGTACTTC 15 NA TRBJ2-5 TRBV24-1 TRBD2
CASSPGEYTEAFF TGTGCCAGCAGTCCCGGGGAGTACACTGAAGCTTTCTTT 13 once TRBJ1-1 TRBV2 NA
CASSQVLAGTEAFF TGTGCCAGCAGCCAAGTCCTCGCCGGCACTGAAGCTTTCTTT 14 NA TRBJ1-1 TRBV3-1/TRBV3-2 NA
CSVGSGSYEQYF TGCAGCGTTGGGTCAGGTTCCTACGAGCAGTACTTC 12 few TRBJ2-7 TRBV29-1 NA
CASKSVDEQYF TGTGCCAGTAAATCAGTGGACGAGCAGTACTTC 11 NA TRBJ2-7 TRBV6-5 NA
CASSSRDRGNTIYF TGTGCCAGCAGCAGCCGGGACAGGGGAAACACCATATATTTT 14 NA TRBJ1-3 TRBV5-8 TRBD1
CASSLSPGGQETQYF TGTGCCAGCAGCTTATCACCGGGGGGGCAAGAGACCCAGTACTTC 15 NA TRBJ2-5 TRBV11-2 TRBD2
CASSQGSPGVGETQYF TGTGCCAGCAGCCAAGGAAGCCCGGGAGTCGGGGAGACCCAGTACTTC 16 NA TRBJ2-5 TRBV4-2 NA
CASSVNSGGNTGELFF TGTGCCAGCAGCGTAAATAGCGGGGGGAACACCGGGGAGCTGTTTTTT 16 NA TRBJ2-2 TRBV9 TRBD2
CATSRDRSGANVLTF TGTGCCACCAGCAGAGATCGTTCTGGGGCCAACGTCCTGACTTTC 15 NA TRBJ2-6 TRBV15 NA
CAVSTEGNTGELFF TGTGCCGTGAGCACCGAGGGCAACACCGGGGAGCTGTTTTTT 14 NA TRBJ2-2 TRBV30 NA
CASSIGPAGGYSSGELFF TGTGCCAGTAGTATAGGCCCGGCAGGGGGCTATTCTTCCGGGGAGCTGTTTTTT 18 NA TRBJ2-2 TRBV19 TRBD1
CAWSVGGGRAGELFF TGTGCCTGGAGTGTAGGCGGGGGGCGGGCCGGGGAGCTGTTTTTT 15 NA TRBJ2-2 TRBV30 TRBD2
CASSPEGDSYNEQFF TGTGCCAGCAGCCCTGAGGGGGACTCCTACAATGAGCAGTTCTTC 15 few TRBJ2-1 TRBV11-3 NA
CASSPGLAGNIQYF TGTGCCAGCAGCCCCGGACTAGCGGGGAACATTCAGTACTTC 14 NA TRBJ2-4 TRBV5-4 TRBD2
CASSRQLASSYEQYF TGTGCCAGCAGCCGACAACTAGCGAGTAGCTACGAGCAGTACTTC 15 NA TRBJ2-7 TRBV2 TRBD2
CASRRGSNQPQHF TGTGCCAGCAGGAGGGGGAGCAATCAGCCCCAGCATTTT 13 NA TRBJ1-5 TRBV6-5 NA
CASRSGNYGYTF TGTGCCAGCAGATCAGGGAACTATGGCTACACCTTC 12 few TRBJ1-2 TRBV28 NA
CASSPEQGAATEAFF TGTGCCAGCAGCCCAGAACAGGGGGCTGCGACTGAAGCTTTCTTT 15 many TRBJ1-1 TRBV7-3 TRBD1
CASSLDRAADTQYF TGTGCCAGCAGTCTGGACAGGGCGGCAGATACGCAGTATTTT 14 NA TRBJ2-3 TRBV27 TRBD1